The clone carrying this T cell receptor (beta chain) has a count of ten or more. This sample was taken from a study of T-cell reconstitution after alpha-beta-depleted transplantation in children. Preparation of the TCRbeta library was carried out with unique molecular identifiers. Via MiXCR, TCRdb re-called the PCR reads, giving one row per CDR3 protein. The table includes 900,000 or so distinct CDR3 sequences, approximately 15% detected once. This specimen consisted of PBMCs, mostly from graft donor cells, obtained 360 days after TCRalphabeta/CD19-depleted stem cell transplant. The origin of this receptor is a male patient aged 10-17 years who had a stem cell transplant for acute lymphoblastic leukemia, so the T cells may come from the graft donor.

CDR3 sequence reads: CSVVFENLGYEQYF. CDR3 sequence (DNA): TGCAGCGTTGTCTTCGAGAACCTGGGCTACGAGCAGTACTTC. The V gene is TRBV29-1, the J gene TRBJ2-7; D remains unclear. This CDR3 spans 14 amino acids. Per the germline V gene, CDR1 is SQVTM and CDR2 is ANQGSEA. The V end lost 4 bases, the J end lost 3 bases, and 16 bases lay between the germline ends.